This T cell receptor beta chain was sequenced for a study of shared clonotypes between healthy human individuals. About this clone: The antigen is unknown.

Sorted-subset replicate PCR reactions contained around 220 ng DNA, corresponding to roughly 29,000 T cell genomes. Method: immunoSEQ multiplex PCR; TCRdb's copy keeps in-frame clones and lacks some. This sample yields about 2.2 million clones, of which roughly 91% are seen a single time; around 1.7% belongs to the top ten. CDR3 length equals 14 residues. Germline V gives CDR1 SEHNR, CDR2 FQNEAQ (reference sequence). Trimming cost V 5 bases and J 4 bases, with 15 bases left between them. Study-level points and caveats: It was only blood that was sampled, and tissue repertoires likely differ. Four donors shared 4.5% to 6.5% of their naive CD4 clonotypes.

Terminally differentiated effector memory CD45RA+ cells were excluded from the naive CD8 cells, which were CD45RO-negative and positively selected for CCR7. The chain combines TRBV7-9 with TRBJ2-7, with D perhaps being TRBD1 or TRBD2 (5 bases each). Sequencing used naive CD8+ T cells from PBMCs. The source of this sequence is a man aged 18 to 35 in good health. Some clones in this sample may be carry-over from other donors' samples. DNA for the CDR3: TGTGCCAGCAGCGGAAGTACGGGGCGATACGAGCAGTACTTC. Its translation: CASSGSTGRYEQYF.